This TCR beta chain was identified during a study of control samples from healthy donors and cancer patients. CDR1 and CDR2 (germline): LNHNV, YYDKDF (reference sequence). CDR3 length: 14 residues. The V and J ends lost 5 bases and 3 bases, in that order; junction bases with no gene match: 2. Sequenced by immunoSEQ multiplex PCR; TCRdb stores in-frame clones only, minus some. The repertoire holds over 150,000 clones, with roughly 94% as singletons. The receptor was derived from a man between 60 and 70 years old with colorectal cancer. Input material: PBMCs. The V call is TRBV15, the J call TRBJ2-1, with 9 bases aligning to TRBD2. This chain's CDR3 is CATSRLADYNEQFF. The CDR3 nucleotides read TGTGCCACCAGCCGACTAGCGGACTACAATGAGCAGTTCTTC.